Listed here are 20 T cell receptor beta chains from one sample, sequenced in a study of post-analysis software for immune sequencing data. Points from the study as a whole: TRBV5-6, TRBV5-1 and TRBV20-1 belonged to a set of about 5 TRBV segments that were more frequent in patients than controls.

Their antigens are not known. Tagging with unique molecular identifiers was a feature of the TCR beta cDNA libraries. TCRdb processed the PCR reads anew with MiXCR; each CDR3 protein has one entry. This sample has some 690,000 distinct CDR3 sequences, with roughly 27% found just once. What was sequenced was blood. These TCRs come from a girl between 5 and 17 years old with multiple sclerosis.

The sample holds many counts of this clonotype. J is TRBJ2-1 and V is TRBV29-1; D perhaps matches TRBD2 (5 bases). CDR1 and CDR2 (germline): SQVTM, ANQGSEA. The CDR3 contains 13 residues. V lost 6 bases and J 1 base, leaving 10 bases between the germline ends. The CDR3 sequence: CSVWRRSYNEQFF. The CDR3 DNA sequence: TGCAGCGTCTGGCGGAGGTCCTACAATGAGCAGTTCTTC.

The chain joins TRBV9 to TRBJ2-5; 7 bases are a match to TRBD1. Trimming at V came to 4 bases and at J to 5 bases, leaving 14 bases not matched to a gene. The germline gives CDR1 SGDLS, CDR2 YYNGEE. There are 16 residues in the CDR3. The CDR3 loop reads CASSTTGTEGAETQYF. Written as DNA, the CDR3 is TGTGCCAGCAGCACCACCGGGACAGAGGGCGCCGAGACCCAGTACTTC.

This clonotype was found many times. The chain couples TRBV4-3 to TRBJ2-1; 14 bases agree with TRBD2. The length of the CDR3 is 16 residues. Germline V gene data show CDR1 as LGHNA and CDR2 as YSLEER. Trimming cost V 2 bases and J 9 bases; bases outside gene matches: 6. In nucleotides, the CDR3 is TGCGCCAGCAGCCAACAGACTAGCGGGAGGGCCATTGAGCAGTTCTTC. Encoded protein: CASSQQTSGRAIEQFF.

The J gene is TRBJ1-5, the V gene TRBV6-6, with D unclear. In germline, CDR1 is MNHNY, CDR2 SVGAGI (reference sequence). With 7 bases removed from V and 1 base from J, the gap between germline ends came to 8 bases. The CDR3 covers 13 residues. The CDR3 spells CASTQGSNQPQHF. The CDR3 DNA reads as TGTGCCAGCACCCAAGGGAGCAATCAGCCCCAGCATTTT.

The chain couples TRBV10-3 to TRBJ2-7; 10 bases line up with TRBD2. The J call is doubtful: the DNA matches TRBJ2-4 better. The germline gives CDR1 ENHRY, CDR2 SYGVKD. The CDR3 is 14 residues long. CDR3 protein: CAIRDPAGGNIQYF. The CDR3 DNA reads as TGTGCCATCAGGGATCCAGCGGGGGGGAACATTCAGTACTTC.

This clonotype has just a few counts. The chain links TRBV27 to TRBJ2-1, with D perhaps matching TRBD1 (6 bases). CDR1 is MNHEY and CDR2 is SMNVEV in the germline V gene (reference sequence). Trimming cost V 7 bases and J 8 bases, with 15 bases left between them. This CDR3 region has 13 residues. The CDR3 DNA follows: TGTGCCAGCAAACCGGGACATCTCTATGAGCAGTTCTTC. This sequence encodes CASKPGHLYEQFF.

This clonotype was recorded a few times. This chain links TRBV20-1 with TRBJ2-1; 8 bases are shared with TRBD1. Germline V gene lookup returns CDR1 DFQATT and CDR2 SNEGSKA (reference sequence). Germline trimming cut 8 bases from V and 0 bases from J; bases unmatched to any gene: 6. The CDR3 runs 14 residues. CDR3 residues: CSTRTGSSYNEQFF. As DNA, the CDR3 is TGCAGTACCCGGACAGGGAGCTCCTACAATGAGCAGTTCTTC.

The DNA for the CDR3 is TGTGCCAGCAGCCCAGGGTCTCGGGACTATGGCTACACCTTC. Protein: CASSPGSRDYGYTF. The gene calls are TRBV5-5 and TRBJ1-2, with D perhaps TRBD1 (5 bases). V lost 4 bases and J lost 3, with 13 bases in between. This CDR3 contains 14 residues. Germline V gives CDR1 SGHKS, CDR2 YYEKEE (reference sequence).

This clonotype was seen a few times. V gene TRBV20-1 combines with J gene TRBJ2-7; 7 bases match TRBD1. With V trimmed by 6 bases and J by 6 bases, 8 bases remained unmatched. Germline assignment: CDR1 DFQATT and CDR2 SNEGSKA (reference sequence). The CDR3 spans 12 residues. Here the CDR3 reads CSAPDRAAEQYF. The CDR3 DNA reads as TGCAGTGCCCCCGACAGGGCTGCCGAGCAGTACTTC.

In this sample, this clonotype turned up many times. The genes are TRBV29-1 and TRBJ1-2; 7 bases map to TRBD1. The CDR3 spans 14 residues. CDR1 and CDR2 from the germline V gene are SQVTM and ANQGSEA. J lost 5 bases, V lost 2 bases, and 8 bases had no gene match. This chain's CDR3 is CSVERGQGRYGYTF. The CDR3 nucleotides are TGCAGCGTTGAAAGGGGGCAGGGACGGTATGGCTACACCTTC. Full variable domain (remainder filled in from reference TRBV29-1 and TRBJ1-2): SAVISQKPSRDICQRGTSLTIQCQVDSQVTMMFWYRQQPGQSLTLIATANQGSEATYESGFVIDKFPISRPNLTFSTLTVSNMSPEDSSIYLCSVERGQGRYGYTFGSGTRLTVV.

The chain's CDR3 is CASGLGISYEQYF. In DNA, the CDR3 is TGTGCTAGTGGTCTAGGAATCTCCTACGAGCAGTACTTC. This chain joins TRBV12-5 and TRBJ2-7; D gene unclear. Trimming took off 5 bases at V and 0 bases at J, with 8 bases between the two ends. Germline V CDR1 and CDR2: LGHNT, FRNRAP. This CDR3 is built from 13 residues.

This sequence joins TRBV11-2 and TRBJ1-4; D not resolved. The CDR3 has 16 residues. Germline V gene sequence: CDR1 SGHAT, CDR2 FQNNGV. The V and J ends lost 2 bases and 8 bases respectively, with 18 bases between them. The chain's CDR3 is CASSLPLTDRREKLFF. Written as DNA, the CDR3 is TGTGCCAGCAGCTTACCTCTGACCGACCGGAGGGAAAAACTGTTTTTT.

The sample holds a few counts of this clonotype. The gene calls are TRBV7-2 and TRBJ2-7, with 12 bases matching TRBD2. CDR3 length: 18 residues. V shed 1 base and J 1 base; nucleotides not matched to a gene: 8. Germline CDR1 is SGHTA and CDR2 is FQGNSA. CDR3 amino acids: CASSLVGTSGPRSYEQYF. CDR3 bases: TGTGCCAGCAGCTTAGTAGGGACTAGCGGGCCACGATCCTACGAGCAGTACTTC.

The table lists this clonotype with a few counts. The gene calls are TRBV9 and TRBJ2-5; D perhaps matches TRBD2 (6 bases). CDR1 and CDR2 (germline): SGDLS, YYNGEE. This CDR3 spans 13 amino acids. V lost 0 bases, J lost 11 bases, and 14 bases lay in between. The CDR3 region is CASSVERTGEQYF. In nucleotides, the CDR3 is TGTGCCAGCAGCGTAGAACGGACGGGGGAGCAGTACTTC.

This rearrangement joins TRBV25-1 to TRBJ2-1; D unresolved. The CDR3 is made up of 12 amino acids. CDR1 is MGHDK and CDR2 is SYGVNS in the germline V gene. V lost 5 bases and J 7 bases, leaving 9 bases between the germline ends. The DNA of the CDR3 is TGTGCCAGCAGTAAAACACCGAATGAGCAGTTCTTC. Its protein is CASSKTPNEQFF.

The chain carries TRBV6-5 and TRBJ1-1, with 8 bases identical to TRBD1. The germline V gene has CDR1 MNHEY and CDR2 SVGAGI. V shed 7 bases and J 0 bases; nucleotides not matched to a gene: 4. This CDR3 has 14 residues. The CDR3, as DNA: TGTGCCAGCAACACAGGGGGGATGAACACTGAAGCTTTCTTT. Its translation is CASNTGGMNTEAFF.

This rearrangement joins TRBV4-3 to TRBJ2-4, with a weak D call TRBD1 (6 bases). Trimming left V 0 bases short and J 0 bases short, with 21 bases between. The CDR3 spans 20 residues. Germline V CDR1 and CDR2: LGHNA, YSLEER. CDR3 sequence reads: CASSQDPPGELWGAKNIQYF. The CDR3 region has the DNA TGCGCCAGCAGCCAAGATCCCCCAGGGGAGCTTTGGGGAGCCAAAAACATTCAGTACTTC.

This CDR3 is CASSLVVGHGYTF. The CDR3 DNA reads as TGTGCCAGCAGCTTAGTAGTGGGGCATGGCTACACCTTC. J is TRBJ1-2 and V is TRBV7-2; D is possibly TRBD1 (5 bases). V dropped 1 base and J dropped 6 bases, with 9 bases sitting between them. This CDR3 comprises 13 residues. Per germline, CDR1 SGHTA and CDR2 FQGNSA.

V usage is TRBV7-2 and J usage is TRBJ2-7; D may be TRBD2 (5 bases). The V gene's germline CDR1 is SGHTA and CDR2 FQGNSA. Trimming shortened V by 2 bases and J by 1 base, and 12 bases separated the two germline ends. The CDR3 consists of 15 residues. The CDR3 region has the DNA TGTGCCAGCAGCTTATATCCACTAGTTTCCTACGAGCAGTACTTC. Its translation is CASSLYPLVSYEQYF. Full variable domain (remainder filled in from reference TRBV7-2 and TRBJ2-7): GAGVSQSPSNKVTEKGKDVELRCDPISGHTALYWYRQSLGQGLEFLIYFQGNSAPDKSGLPSDRFSAERTGGSVSTLTIQRTQQEDSAVYLCASSLYPLVSYEQYFGPGTRLTVT.

Written as DNA, the CDR3 is TGCGCCAGCAGCTTGTCACCCCTAGTGGGGGTCACAGATACGCAGTATTTT. It encodes CASSLSPLVGVTDTQYF. The chain uses TRBV5-1 and TRBJ2-3, with D possibly called TRBD1 or TRBD2 (5 bases each). V was shortened by 1 base and J by 2 bases, with 17 bases between the two germline ends. Germline lookup yields CDR1 SGHRS and CDR2 YFSETQ. This CDR3 region has 17 residues.